Listed below are T cell receptor beta chains from one sample, sequenced in a study of vaccination and CD4 T cells after COVID-19. TCRdb fed the PCR reads into MiXCR, producing one record per CDR3 protein. The sample lists thousands of distinct CDR3 sequences, over 40% seen once, with more than 40% in the top ten. For these receptors, no antigen is known. Sequencing used CD4+ T cells from blood, cultured in vitro. The source of these receptors is a human donor who had recovered from COVID-19. The CDR3 runs from the conserved cysteine through the conserved F or W. Fields, in order: clone size, V gene, J gene, D gene, CDR3 DNA, CDR3 protein. The D gene is left open where the match is weak. The size of a clone is reported for some rows only, either as once, few or many, or as a class for expanded clones.

NA	TRBV7-2	TRBJ2-1	NA	TGTGCCAGCAGCTCGTACTGGACTCAGTACAATGAGCAGTTCTTC	CASSSYWTQYNEQFF
few	TRBV6-5	TRBJ1-2	TRBD1	TGTGCCAGCAGTTACTCGATACCGGTCAGGGGGGTTGACTATGGCTACACCTTC	CASSYSIPVRGVDYGYTF
NA	TRBV7-3	TRBJ1-2	TRBD1	TGTGCCAGCAGCAAGGGACAGGGGGTATATGGCTACACCTTC	CASSKGQGVYGYTF
NA	TRBV28	TRBJ1-2	NA	TGTGCCAGCAGATCCACAGATACCTATGGCTACACCTTC	CASRSTDTYGYTF
few	TRBV7-2	TRBJ1-6	NA	TGTGCCAGCAGCTTATGGACCCCTCGACAGCCTTCACCCCTCCACTTT	CASSLWTPRQPSPLHF
NA	TRBV20-1	TRBJ2-7	NA	TGCAGTGCTGGGGAGAATCGGGACACCTACGAGCAGTACTTC	CSAGENRDTYEQYF
few	TRBV20-1	TRBJ1-3	TRBD1	TGCAGTGCTAGGGGACAGGGGACGTCTGGAAACACCATATATTTT	CSARGQGTSGNTIYF
few	TRBV6-4	TRBJ1-5	NA	TGTGCCAGCAGTGACTCGATTATTCTTAGCAATCAGCCCCAGCATTTT	CASSDSIILSNQPQHF
NA	TRBV6-1	TRBJ2-7	NA	TGTGCCACCAAAAAGGTTGGCAGGACCTACGAGCAGTACTTC	CATKKVGRTYEQYF
NA	TRBV7-6	TRBJ2-7	NA	TGTGCCAGCAGCTTAGCAGGGGCTCGCGAGCAGTACTTC	CASSLAGAREQYF
NA	TRBV7-8	TRBJ2-2	NA	TGTGCCGTAGGGTGGCACAGGCACCTTGGGGAGCTGTTTTTT	CAVGWHRHLGELFF
few	TRBV15	TRBJ2-3	TRBD2	TGTGCCACCAGCAGTTCGCGGGAGCCAACAGATACGCAGTATTTT	CATSSSREPTDTQYF
NA	TRBV7-9	TRBJ1-1	NA	TGTGCCAGCAGCTTAGGGGGCCAACGGGCTTTCTTT	CASSLGGQRAFF
NA	TRBV20-1	TRBJ1-2	NA	TGCAGTGTTATAGACAGGTTCAACTATGGCTACACCTTC	CSVIDRFNYGYTF
NA	TRBV18	TRBJ2-5	NA	TGTGCCAGCTCACCCCAAATCGGTCTATCGGCAGAAGAGACCCAGTACTTC	CASSPQIGLSAEETQYF
few	TRBV11-2	TRBJ2-5	NA	TGTGCCAGCAGCTTAGACAGGGTTGAGACCCAGTACTTC	CASSLDRVETQYF
NA	TRBV7-6	TRBJ2-3	NA	TGTGCCAGCAGCTTACGGGCGGCAGATACGCAGTATTTT	CASSLRAADTQYF
NA	TRBV5-1	TRBJ2-3	TRBD2	TGCGCCAGCAGCCCGGGACTAGCAGCTAGCACAGATACGCAGTATTTT	CASSPGLAASTDTQYF
large	TRBV4-1	TRBJ2-7	NA	TGCGCCAGCAGCCAAGAAACCGGGTTTACCTACGAGCAGTACTTC	CASSQETGFTYEQYF
NA	TRBV4-3	TRBJ2-1	NA	TGCGCCAGCAGCCAAGATTTGGCTAGAATCGGCGATGAGCAGTTCTTC	CASSQDLARIGDEQFF
NA	TRBV11-2	TRBJ2-1	TRBD2	TGTGCCAGCAGCTTAGCCCCTGGCGGGAGATTAAATGAGCAGTTCTTC	CASSLAPGGRLNEQFF
NA	TRBV19	TRBJ1-6	NA	TGTGCCAGTAGTGTAAACAGGAATAATTCACCCCTCCACTTT	CASSVNRNNSPLHF
NA	TRBV11-2	TRBJ1-1	NA	TGTGCCAGCAGCTTAGTCGGATGGAGGAAAAACACTGAAGCTTTCTTT	CASSLVGWRKNTEAFF
few	TRBV2	TRBJ2-2	NA	TGTGCCAGCAGTGAGGAGGTACCCGGGGAGCTGTTTTTT	CASSEEVPGELFF
NA	TRBV7-9	TRBJ2-3	TRBD1	TGTGCCAGCAGCTTAGCTCGGGACAGGGGATATACGCAGTATTTT	CASSLARDRGYTQYF
few	TRBV10-3	TRBJ1-6	NA	TGTGCCATCAGTGAGATAGCGAATAATTCACCCCTCCACTTT	CAISEIANNSPLHF
few	TRBV5-1	TRBJ1-1	TRBD1	TGCGCCAGCAGCGGACAAGGACAGGCGAACACTGAAGCTTTCTTT	CASSGQGQANTEAFF
NA	TRBV20-1	TRBJ2-3	NA	TGCAGTGCTAGTGAAGGCGGGGCAGATACGCAGTATTTT	CSASEGGADTQYF
NA	TRBV6-1	TRBJ2-2	NA	TGTGCCAGCAGTGAAAGGATGTCCGGGGGTGGCACCGGGGAGCTGTTTTTT	CASSERMSGGGTGELFF
once	TRBV5-1	TRBJ2-7	TRBD1	TGCGCCAGCAGCTTGGAACCGGGACAGTGGGCAGGGGCGTCCTACGAGCAGTACTTC	CASSLEPGQWAGASYEQYF
few	TRBV11-1	TRBJ2-1	TRBD1	TGTGCCAGCAGCTTTTGGACAGGGATTGTTTATGAGCAGTTCTTC	CASSFWTGIVYEQFF
few	TRBV19	TRBJ2-5	TRBD1	TGTGCCAGTAGTCGGGACAGGGGAGAGACCCAGTACTTC	CASSRDRGETQYF
few	TRBV10-3	TRBJ2-7	NA	TGTGCCATCAGTGACAGGAACAGTTTACGAACAACCTACGAGCAGTACTTC	CAISDRNSLRTTYEQYF
NA	TRBV18	TRBJ1-1	TRBD1	TGTGCCAGCTCACCTGGGACAGCGGGTCTTAACACTGAAGCTTTCTTT	CASSPGTAGLNTEAFF
NA	TRBV2	TRBJ1-5	NA	TGTGCCGGCAGCGCCGACAGGAATAGCAATCAGCCCCAGCATTTT	CAGSADRNSNQPQHF
NA	TRBV15	TRBJ2-7	NA	TGTGCCACCAGCAGGCCGGGACGGCTCTACGAGCAGTACTTC	CATSRPGRLYEQYF
few	TRBV6-1	TRBJ2-7	TRBD1	TGTGCCAGCAGACGAGGACAGGGAGGCAACGAGCAGTACTTC	CASRRGQGGNEQYF
large	TRBV7-2	TRBJ1-3	NA	TGTGCCAGCAGCTTAGGTTATGGCGGGAGGGCCGGAAACACCATATATTTT	CASSLGYGGRAGNTIYF
NA	TRBV20-1	TRBJ2-5	TRBD2	TGCAGTGCTACCAAGGCTAGCGGCCAAGAGACCCAGTACTTC	CSATKASGQETQYF
few	TRBV24-1	TRBJ2-7	NA	TGTGCCACAAGCCGATCAGGCTACGAGCAGTACTTC	CATSRSGYEQYF
NA	TRBV5-4	TRBJ1-1	TRBD1	TGTGCCAGCAGCTTCCGACAGGGCGTATTAATAACTGAAGCTTTCTTT	CASSFRQGVLITEAFF
NA	TRBV12-3/TRBV12-4	TRBJ2-7	NA	TGTGCCAGCAGTTTGGGCTACGAGCAGTACTTC	CASSLGYEQYF
NA	TRBV6-4	TRBJ1-6	NA	TGTGCCAGCAGGAAGGACAGTAATAATTCACCCCTCCACTTT	CASRKDSNNSPLHF
few	TRBV24-1	TRBJ2-1	TRBD2	TGTGCCACCAGTGATCCCCACTGGACTAGCGGGAGCGTCAATGAGCAGTTCTTC	CATSDPHWTSGSVNEQFF
NA	TRBV20-1	TRBJ2-5	TRBD2	TGCAGTGCTAGAGATCTAAGGACTAGCGGGGGCCAAGAGACCCGGTACTTC	CSARDLRTSGGQETRYF
NA	TRBV9	TRBJ2-7	NA	TGTGCCAGCAACAGGGAGGGTCTCACTCGAGAGCAGTACTTC	CASNREGLTREQYF
NA	TRBV7-9	TRBJ2-4	NA	TGTGCCAGCAGCACCGACCAGAAACCAAAAAACATTCAGTACTTC	CASSTDQKPKNIQYF
NA	TRBV19	TRBJ2-1	TRBD2	TGTGCCAGTAGGACGGGGCTAGCGGGTTCGAATGAGCAGTTCTTC	CASRTGLAGSNEQFF
NA	TRBV7-9	TRBJ1-6	NA	TGTGCCAGCAGCCCTATCGGGAATTCACCCCTCCACTTT	CASSPIGNSPLHF
NA	TRBV7-2	TRBJ2-7	TRBD1	TGTGCCAGCAGTCCGGACAGGGGGCGGGACGAGCAGTACTTC	CASSPDRGRDEQYF
few	TRBV20-1	TRBJ1-6	TRBD1	TGCAGTGCTAGACAGACAGGGGTAAGAGAAAATTCACCCCTCCACTTT	CSARQTGVRENSPLHF
NA	TRBV6-1	TRBJ1-1	TRBD1	TGTGCCAGCGCAAGAGATTCAGGGGGTTGGACTGAAGCTTTCTTT	CASARDSGGWTEAFF
few	TRBV6-1	TRBJ2-1	TRBD2	TGTGCCGGATCACTAGCGGGGAAAGATTACAATGAGCAGTTCTTC	CAGSLAGKDYNEQFF
few	TRBV20-1	TRBJ1-6	TRBD1	TGCAGTGCTAGGAGGGGGACAGGGGTATCCTATAATTCACCCCTCCACTTT	CSARRGTGVSYNSPLHF
few	TRBV7-2	TRBJ2-2	NA	TGTGCCAGCAGCTTGCGGGGAACCGGGGAGCTGTTTTTT	CASSLRGTGELFF
NA	TRBV5-1	TRBJ2-1	TRBD1	TGCGCCAGCAGCCTACCGGGACAGGGGATCGATGAGCAGTTCTTC	CASSLPGQGIDEQFF